This T cell receptor (beta chain) was sequenced in a study of CD8+CD57+ T cells in acquired aplastic anemia. Trimming cost V 3 bases and J 3 bases, with 12 bases left between them. The CDR3 extends over 14 amino acids. Germline-derived CDR1 and CDR2 are DFQATT and SNEGSKA (reference sequence). This clonotype showed up many times. Profiles of TCR beta VDJ and CDR3 were generated from a genomic DNA template. TCRdb itself ran the reads through MiXCR, one entry per CDR3 protein. The sample holds fewer than 150,000 distinct CDR3 sequences, more than 40% seen once. The sample was sorted CD4+, CD8+, or CD8+CD57+ T cells (not recorded which) from PBMCs. The source of this sequence is a human donor in good health, serving as a control. This rearrangement joins TRBV20-1 to TRBJ1-5; D not certain. The CDR3 nucleotides read TGCAGTGCTAGCTACGGACGGAACAATCAGCCCCAGCATTTT. Protein product: CSASYGRNNQPQHF.